Listed here are 14 T cell receptor beta chains from one sample, sequenced in a study of CD8 T cells in ankylosing spondylitis. TCRdb used MiXCR to reprocess the 5' RACE reads, holding one entry per CDR3 protein. The data show some 350,000 distinct CDR3 sequences, under 15% seen once. The sequenced sample was blood, either unsorted or a sorted T cell fraction (not recorded which). All receptors come from a male donor with ankylosing spondylitis or in good health (not recorded which).

CDR3 sequence reads: CASSTRNPNYGYTF. The CDR3 DNA sequence: TGTGCCAGCAGCACGAGGAACCCTAACTATGGCTACACCTTC. V gene TRBV5-6 combines with J gene TRBJ1-2; D is unclear. Germline loops: CDR1 SGHDT, CDR2 YYEEEE. The CDR3 runs to 14 residues. The germline V and J ends were trimmed by 4 bases and 0 bases, with 10 bases remaining between them.

The chain links TRBV9 to TRBJ2-7, with a possible D match to TRBD1 (5 bases). CDR3 length: 14 residues. Trimming cost V 1 base and J 2 bases, with 10 bases left between them. Germline V gives CDR1 SGDLS, CDR2 YYNGEE. The CDR3 loop reads CASSVSPGTYEQYF. The CDR3 nucleotides read TGTGCCAGCAGCGTAAGCCCAGGGACCTACGAGCAGTACTTC.

This clonotype showed up just a few times. J is TRBJ2-5 and V is TRBV5-4, with no clear D. The CDR3 is 14 amino acids. V lost 0 bases to trimming and J lost 0 bases, with 6 bases between them. The germline V gene has CDR1 SGHNT and CDR2 YYREEE (reference sequence). This CDR3 reads CASSLGSDQETQYF. The CDR3 nucleotides read TGTGCCAGCAGCTTGGGTTCCGACCAAGAGACCCAGTACTTC.

This clonotype was seen a handful of times. The chain is built from TRBV9 and TRBJ2-3, with no clear D. The CDR3 runs 14 residues. V was pared by 0 bases and J by 2 bases, with 7 bases between. Germline assignment: CDR1 SGDLS and CDR2 YYNGEE. The DNA for the CDR3 is TGTGCCAGCAGCGTAGTTCACTACACAGATACGCAGTATTTT. Protein: CASSVVHYTDTQYF.

This clonotype was seen a handful of times. CDR3 nucleotides: TGTGCCAGCAGCCAATTCAGTACTAGCGGGAGCTACGAGCAGTACTTC. Amino acids: CASSQFSTSGSYEQYF. J is TRBJ2-7 and V is TRBV3-1; TRBD2 agrees at 11 bases. Trimming removed 2 bases from V and 3 bases from J; junction bases left unmatched: 6. Germline CDR1 is LGHDT and CDR2 is YNNKEL (reference sequence). The CDR3 contains 16 residues.

This clonotype has more than one count but fewer than ten. The V call is TRBV3-1, the J call TRBJ1-2; tentatively, D is TRBD1 (6 bases). Germline V CDR1 and CDR2: LGHDT, YNNKEL (reference sequence). The CDR3 is made up of 14 amino acids. Trimming took 7 bases from V and 4 from J, leaving 16 bases between them. Written as DNA, the CDR3 is TGTGCCAGCACGCGTACAGGGCTTCCCTATGGCTACACCTTC. Its translation: CASTRTGLPYGYTF.

The V and J genes are TRBV7-8 and TRBJ2-7; TRBD2 is a possible D gene (5 bases). Germline CDR1 reads SGHVS; CDR2 reads FQNEAQ. V was trimmed by 5 bases and J by 3 bases, leaving 11 bases between them. This CDR3 comprises 13 residues. This chain's CDR3 is CASSRGPIYEQYF. CDR3 DNA sequence: TGTGCCAGCAGCCGCGGGCCGATCTACGAGCAGTACTTC.

This clonotype was seen a few times. The V call is TRBV20-1, the J call TRBJ2-1, with 12 nucleotides matching TRBD2. Germline V gene sequence: CDR1 DFQATT, CDR2 SNEGSKA (reference sequence). The J segment lost 7 bases and the V segment lost 3 bases, leaving 7 bases of the junction unmatched. CDR3 length: 15 residues. CDR3 residues: CSASPLAGGLNEQFF. DNA of the CDR3: TGCAGTGCTAGCCCACTAGCGGGAGGTTTGAATGAGCAGTTCTTC.

In its sample, this clonotype was seen once. V is TRBV5-1 and J is TRBJ2-7, with TRBD1 as a possible D gene (6 bases). Germline V gene sequence: CDR1 SGHRS, CDR2 YFSETQ. Trimming removed 5 bases at V and 2 bases at J, with 20 bases between. CDR3 length equals 16 residues. The CDR3 region is CASSFSTEQGTYEQYF. CDR3 DNA: TGCGCCAGCAGTTTCTCAACGGAACAGGGAACCTACGAGCAGTACTTC.

The genes are TRBV20-1 and TRBJ2-1; tentatively, D is TRBD1 or TRBD2 (5 bases each). The CDR3 sequence is 16 residues long. Trimming left V 3 bases short and J 4 bases short, with 19 bases between. Germline V gene lookup returns CDR1 DFQATT and CDR2 SNEGSKA (reference sequence). The CDR3 sequence is CSASVGAGGDYNEQFF. Here the CDR3 DNA reads TGCAGTGCTAGTGTTGGGGCAGGAGGCGATTACAATGAGCAGTTCTTC.

This chain connects TRBV5-1 to TRBJ2-1; D might be TRBD1 or TRBD2, each matching 6 bases. Trimming left V 5 bases short and J 6 bases short, with 12 bases between. CDR1 is SGHRS and CDR2 is YFSETQ in the germline V gene. The CDR3 spans 13 residues. CDR3 loop: CASRRGAPNEQFF. The CDR3 nucleotides read TGCGCCAGCAGGAGGGGGGCCCCCAATGAGCAGTTCTTC.

The V gene is TRBV11-3, the J gene TRBJ2-1; perhaps TRBD2 as D (5 bases). This CDR3 is built from 13 residues. V dropped 1 base and J dropped 5 bases, with 6 bases sitting between them. Germline V gene data show CDR1 as SGHNT and CDR2 as YENEEA. CDR3 in amino acids: CASSLVGNNEQFF. The CDR3 DNA follows: TGTGCCAGCAGCTTAGTCGGGAACAATGAGCAGTTCTTC.

The sample holds a few counts of this clonotype. The chain links TRBV20-1 to TRBJ2-1; the D is unclear. The V end lost 5 bases, the J end lost 10 bases, and 12 bases lay between the germline ends. The germline gives CDR1 DFQATT, CDR2 SNEGSKA (reference sequence). The CDR3 has 11 amino acids. DNA of the CDR3: TGCAGTGCTGGCGAAGCGAAAGAGCAGTTCTTC. Its protein product is CSAGEAKEQFF.

CDR3: CASSDHRSLIANYGYTF. Here the CDR3 DNA reads TGTGCCAGCAGCGACCACAGGAGCCTGATAGCTAACTATGGCTACACCTTC. The chain links TRBV9 to TRBJ1-2; D is perhaps TRBD1 (5 bases). This CDR3 region has 17 residues. CDR1 and CDR2 (germline): SGDLS, YYNGEE. The V end lost 3 bases, the J end lost 0 bases, and 18 bases lay between the germline ends.